This T cell receptor (beta chain) was recorded in a study of T cells in tuberculosis listed by TCRdb under 2018. Turning to the overall study: To characterize T cells specific for the mycobacterial lipid antigen glucose monomycolate (GMM), the study used CD1B tetramers together with high-throughput TCR immunosequencing. A South African clinical cohort compared IGRA-negative adolescents, IGRA-positive adolescents with latent tuberculosis and adults with active tuberculosis, approximately ten per group.

TCR libraries were generated with the immunoSEQ multiplex PCR assay, using TCR-beta and/or TCR-alpha/delta assays for each sample. The Illumina high-throughput platform was used to sequence the amplified TCR libraries. The authors' pipeline ran thus. Clustering and dimensionality reduction relied on pairwise TCRdist distances among GMM-specific receptors from T cells that were either sorted ex vivo or expanded in vitro. Each clinical repertoire was scored by mean NN-distance, the average TCRdist to the nearest 10% of tetramer-positive reference sequences. GEM TCR motif frequency was computed as the fraction of unique TCRs matching known GEM sequences by V/J usage and CDR3 length. Active tuberculosis was classified by linear discriminant analysis with leave-one-out cross-validation, implemented in scikit-learn. Held by TCRdb, this immuneACCESS table contains in-frame sequences only and omits some clones. Under half of the omission traces to an unresolved V gene where checked; the cause of the rest is unknown. D and trimming come from the DNA, and the V and J calls and clone size come from that table. For this sample there are 37,000 or so clones; 90% to 95% appear just once. The ten largest clones capture about 12% of the sample.

At study entry, a tuberculin skin test and the QuantiFERON-TB GOLD In-Tube IGRA were used to screen adolescents for latent tuberculosis infection. Immunosequencing was performed on unsorted cryopreserved PBMC, with approximately 110,000 T cells per clinical donor covered on average. Eleven high schools in the Worcester region of the Western Cape, South Africa, served as enrollment sites for adolescents aged 12 to 18 years. Roughly 10 adolescents infected with M. tuberculosis and approximately ten uninfected adolescents were chosen and matched for age and sex. PBMC from adolescents were isolated by density centrifugation from freshly drawn heparinized blood and were then cryopreserved. In the case of this clone: What antigen it recognizes has not been identified. Base qualities are missing; no much larger clone stands one base away.

The CDR3 goes from the cysteine to the phenylalanine over 14 residues. CDR3 DNA only is kept here, 42 bases in frame from base 1. Unmatched junction bases come to 3, with V trimmed by 0 bases and J by 5 bases. For CDR1 and CDR2, the germline V gene lists KGHSH and LQKENI. What the work shows at the level of the full study, not this receptor alone: Clinical samples were selected based on the availability of cryopreserved specimens, with adults included as active tuberculosis cases and adolescents included as controls. Compared with IGRA-negative controls, TCR-alpha repertoires from active tuberculosis had smaller mean NN-distances to GMM-specific TCRs, which suggests clonal expansion of these TCRs. Smaller NN-distances were partly driven by shorter CDR3-alpha lengths in active tuberculosis patients, and statistical significance was not reached for the TCR-beta difference. A classifier using the diverse GMM-specific repertoire reached around 85% accuracy (AUROC under 0.95), compared with 70% to 75% accuracy using GEM motif frequencies.

The rearranged segments are TRBV18 and TRBJ2-5, with 7 bases matching TRBD2. This clonotype originated in a donor aged 10-29 years with latent tuberculosis or without tuberculosis infection. Some clones in this sample may be carry-over from other donors' samples. What was sequenced was PBMCs. The CDR3 region reads CASSPPAGRETQYF. The DNA reads as follows: TGTGCCAGCTCACCACCAGCGGGGCGGGAGACCCAGTACTTC.